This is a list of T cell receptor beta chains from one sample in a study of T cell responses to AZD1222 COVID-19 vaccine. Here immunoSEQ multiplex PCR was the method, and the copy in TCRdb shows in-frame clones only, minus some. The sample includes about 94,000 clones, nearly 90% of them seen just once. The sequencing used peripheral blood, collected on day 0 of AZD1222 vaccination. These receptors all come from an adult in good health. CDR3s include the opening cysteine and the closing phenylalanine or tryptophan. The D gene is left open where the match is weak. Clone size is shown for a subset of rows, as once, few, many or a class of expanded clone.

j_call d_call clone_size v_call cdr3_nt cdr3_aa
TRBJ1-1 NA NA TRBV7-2 TGTGCCAGCAGCTTAGAGTGGGGGACTGAAGCTTTCTTT CASSLEWGTEAFF
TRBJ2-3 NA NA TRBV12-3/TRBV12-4 TGTGCCAGCAGTATCATTAGCACAGATACGCAGTATTTT CASSIISTDTQYF
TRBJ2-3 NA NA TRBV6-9 TGTGCCAGCAGCCCTCCCGAGGGGGGCGGAGATACGCAGTATTTT CASSPPEGGGDTQYF
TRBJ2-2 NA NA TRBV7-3 TGTGCCAGCAGCTTTAGACCAGGGGGAGGAACCGGGGAGCTGTTTTTT CASSFRPGGGTGELFF
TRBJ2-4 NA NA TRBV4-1 TGCGCCAGCAGCCAAGATCTGGCAGCCAACATTCAGTACTTC CASSQDLAANIQYF
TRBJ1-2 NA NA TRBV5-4 TGTGCCAGCAGCCATAGACAGTTAGCTAACTATGGCTACACCTTC CASSHRQLANYGYTF
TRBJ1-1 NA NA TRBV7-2 TGTGCCAGCAGCTTAGTTGGCTCCAACACTGAAGCTTTCTTT CASSLVGSNTEAFF
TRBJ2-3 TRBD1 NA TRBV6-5 TGTGCCAGCAGGGACAGGGAAAAAGATACGCAGTATTTT CASRDREKDTQYF
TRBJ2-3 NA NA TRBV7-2 TGTGCCAGCACCACGGCGGCCAGGGGCCCCGAGGGTGGGTATTTT CASTTAARGPEGGYF
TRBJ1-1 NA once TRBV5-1 TGCGCCAGCAGCTTACCCGGGGGCATCACTGAAGCTTTCTTT CASSLPGGITEAFF
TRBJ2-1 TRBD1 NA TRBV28 TGTGCCAGCAGCCCGACAGGGAGCACCTACAATGAGCAGTTCTTC CASSPTGSTYNEQFF
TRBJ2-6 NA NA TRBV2 TGTGCCAGCAGTGTACCAGGGATCTCTGGGGCCAACGTCCTGACTTTC CASSVPGISGANVLTF
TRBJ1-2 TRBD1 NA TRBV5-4 TGTGCCAGCAACGTAGGACAGGGGTATGGCTACACCTTC CASNVGQGYGYTF
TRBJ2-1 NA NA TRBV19 TGTGCCAGTAGCCAACAGGTGGGGAGCTCCTACAATGAGCAGTTCTTC CASSQQVGSSYNEQFF
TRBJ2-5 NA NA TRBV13 TGTGCCAGCAGCTTAGGGAGCCAGCGGGAGACCCAGTACTTC CASSLGSQRETQYF
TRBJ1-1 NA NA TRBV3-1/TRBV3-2 TGTGCCAGCAGCCAAGGGTTGGGGACGTTCGATAACGGTGAAGCTTTCTTT CASSQGLGTFDNGEAFF